This T cell receptor beta chain was sequenced for a study of beta chain features in type 1 diabetes. Turning to the study itself: In age, gender and cell yields, patients were similar to healthy donors. Cells sorted and examined across all samples totaled approximately 100,000,000. Study-wide results and limits: Junctions at VDJ sites from type 1 diabetes patients had fewer insertions and more deletions.

Via the markers CD45RO/CCR7/CD25/CD127/CD95/CD27, stem cell-like memory, regulatory, central memory and naive CD4+ cells were sorted. On this clone itself: Its antigen is unknown.

Expressed TCRB transcripts were sequenced because the isolated RNA had all been reverse transcribed beforehand. Only in-frame clones appear in the TCRdb table, and some are missing; sequencing was by immunoSEQ multiplex PCR. The sample has some 44,000 clones, approximately 53% seen once. Trimming took 7 bases from V and 2 from J; bases not matched to a gene: 5. Per the germline V gene, CDR1 is MNHNY and CDR2 is SVGAGI (reference sequence). The CDR3 totals 14 residues. This clonotype originated in a young woman in good health. Input material: stem cell memory CD4+ T cells from blood. The V gene is TRBV6-6, the J gene TRBJ1-5, with TRBD1 identical over 7 bases. The CDR3 region is CASTDRVRNQPQHF. CDR3 DNA sequence: TGTGCCAGCACTGACAGGGTACGCAATCAGCCCCAGCATTTT.